The sequence of this TCR beta chain was determined in a study of CD8 T cells in Susac syndrome. V lost 2 bases to trimming and J lost 0 bases, with 7 bases between them. Germline loops: CDR1 GTSNPN, CDR2 SVGIG (reference sequence). The CDR3 is made up of 13 amino acids. RNA amounts of about 0.5 to 1 ug underwent reverse transcription with random hexamers. From the immunoSEQ multiplex PCR reads, TCRdb called clonotypes with MiXCR, one entry per CDR3 protein. The sample gives about 140,000 distinct CDR3 sequences, just under 95% of which show up once; 0.13% to 0.15% is in the top ten. Source material: CD4+ T cells from PBMCs. This clonotype originated in a human donor with Susac syndrome. The chain links TRBV30 to TRBJ1-1, with D maybe TRBD1 (6 bases). CDR3 nucleotides: TGTGCCTGGAGTCGGGACATGAACACTGAAGCTTTCTTT. It yields the protein CAWSRDMNTEAFF. Filled out from reference TRBV30 and TRBJ1-1, the complete variable domain reads SQTIHQWPATLVQPVGSPLSLECTVEGTSNPNLYWYRQAAGRGLQLLFYSVGIGQISSEVPQNLSASRPQDRQFILSSKKLLLSDSGFYLCAWSRDMNTEAFFGQGTRLTVV.